This paragraph reports one T cell receptor beta chain. This record belongs to a study of blood T cell repertoires in COVID-19. Germline V gene data show CDR1 as MDHEN and CDR2 as SYDVKM. Between the trimmed V and J ends, which lost 9 bases and 2 bases, there was a span of 11 bases. The CDR3 spans 12 residues. The assay was immunoSEQ multiplex PCR, and TCRdb's table has in-frame clones only and misses some. The sample has around 310,000 clones, around 90% seen once. The source is a woman aged 40 to 50 with COVID-19, enrolled during active disease. V is TRBV28 and J is TRBJ2-7; D is ambiguous. Material: peripheral blood. In DNA, the CDR3 is TGTGCCAGTCACCAGGCGCCCTACGAGCAGTACTTC. It translates to CASHQAPYEQYF.